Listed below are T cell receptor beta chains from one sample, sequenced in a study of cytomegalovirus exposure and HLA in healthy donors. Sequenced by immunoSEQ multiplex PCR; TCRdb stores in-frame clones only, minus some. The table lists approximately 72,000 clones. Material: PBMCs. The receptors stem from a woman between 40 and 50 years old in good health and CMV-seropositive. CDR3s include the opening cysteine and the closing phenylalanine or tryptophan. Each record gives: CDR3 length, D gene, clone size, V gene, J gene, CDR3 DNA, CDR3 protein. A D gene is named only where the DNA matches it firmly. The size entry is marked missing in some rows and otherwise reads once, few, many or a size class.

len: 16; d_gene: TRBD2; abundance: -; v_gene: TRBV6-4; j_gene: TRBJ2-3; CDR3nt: TGTGCCAGCAGTGATGTAGCGGGGGGCTCCACAGATACGCAGTATTTT; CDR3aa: CASSDVAGGSTDTQYF
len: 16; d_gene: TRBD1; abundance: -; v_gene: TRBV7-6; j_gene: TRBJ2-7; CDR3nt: TGTGCCAGCAGCACCGACGGGGGACAGGGAGGCCACGAGCAGTACTTC; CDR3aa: CASSTDGGQGGHEQYF
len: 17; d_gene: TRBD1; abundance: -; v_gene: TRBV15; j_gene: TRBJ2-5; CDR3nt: TGTGCCACCAGCAGTCTTAACCGGGACAGGGGCGGGGAGACCCAGTACTTC; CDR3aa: CATSSLNRDRGGETQYF
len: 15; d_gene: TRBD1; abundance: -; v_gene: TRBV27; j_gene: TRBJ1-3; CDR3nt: TGTGCCAGCAGTTCCGGGACAGTGGGAGGAAACACCATATATTTT; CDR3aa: CASSSGTVGGNTIYF
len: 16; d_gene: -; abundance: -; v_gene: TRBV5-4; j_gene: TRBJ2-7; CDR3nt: TGTGCCAGCAGCTTGGCCTTACGCAGGGGTGACGACGAGCAGTACTTC; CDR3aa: CASSLALRRGDDEQYF
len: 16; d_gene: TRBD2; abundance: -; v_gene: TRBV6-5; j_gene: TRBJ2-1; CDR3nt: TGTGCCAGCAGTTACTCTCTGCAAGCGGGGGGCAATGAGCAGTTCTTC; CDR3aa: CASSYSLQAGGNEQFF
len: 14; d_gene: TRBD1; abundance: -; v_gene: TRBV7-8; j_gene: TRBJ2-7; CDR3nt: TGTGCCAGCAACTGGGACAGGGAGATACACGAGCAGTACTTC; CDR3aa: CASNWDREIHEQYF
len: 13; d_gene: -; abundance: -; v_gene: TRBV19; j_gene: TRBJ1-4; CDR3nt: TGTGCCAGTAGTAGCAGGAGGGGTGAAAAACTGTTTTTT; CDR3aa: CASSSRRGEKLFF
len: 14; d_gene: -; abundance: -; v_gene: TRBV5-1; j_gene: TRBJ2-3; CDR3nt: TGCGCCAGCAGCTTGGCAGGGGATTCAGATACGCAGTATTTT; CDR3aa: CASSLAGDSDTQYF
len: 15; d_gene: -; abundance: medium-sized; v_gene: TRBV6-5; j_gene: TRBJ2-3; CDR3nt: TGTGCCAGCAGTTACCTATTACAGAGCACAGATACGCAGTATTTT; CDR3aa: CASSYLLQSTDTQYF
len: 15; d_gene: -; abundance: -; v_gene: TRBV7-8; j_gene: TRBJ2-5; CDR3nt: TGTGCCAGCAGCTTAGAAATAGGGAGTCAAGAGACCCAGTACTTC; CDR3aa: CASSLEIGSQETQYF
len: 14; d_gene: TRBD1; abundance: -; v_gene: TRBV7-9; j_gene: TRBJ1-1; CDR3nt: TGTGCCAGCATTCACAGGGGGATCGGCACTGAAGCTTTCTTT; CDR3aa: CASIHRGIGTEAFF
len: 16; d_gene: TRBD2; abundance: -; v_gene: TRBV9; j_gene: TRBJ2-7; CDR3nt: TGTGCCAGCAGCGTAGAGGTCGGGGGGTCCAGCTACGAGCAGTACTTC; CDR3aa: CASSVEVGGSSYEQYF
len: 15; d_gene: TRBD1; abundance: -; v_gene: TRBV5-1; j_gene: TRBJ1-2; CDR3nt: TGCGCCAGCAGCGTAGAAGGGGGCGAAGACTATGGCTACACCTTC; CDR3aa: CASSVEGGEDYGYTF
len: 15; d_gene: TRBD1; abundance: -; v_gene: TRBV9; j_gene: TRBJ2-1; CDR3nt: TGTGCCAGCAGCGTAGGAGGGGACAGTATCTATGAGCAGTTCTTC; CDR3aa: CASSVGGDSIYEQFF
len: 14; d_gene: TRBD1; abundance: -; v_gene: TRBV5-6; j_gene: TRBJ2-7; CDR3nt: TGTGCCAGCAGCGGTACAGGGGGATCCTACGAGCAGTACTTC; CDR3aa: CASSGTGGSYEQYF
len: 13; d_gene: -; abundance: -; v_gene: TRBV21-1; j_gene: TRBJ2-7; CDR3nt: TGTGCCAGCAGTCGGCAGGGGCCCTACGAGCAGTACTTC; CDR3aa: CASSRQGPYEQYF